Presented here are 15 T cell receptor beta chains from one specimen sequenced in a study of blood T cell repertoires in COVID-19. The data were produced by immunoSEQ multiplex PCR, yet TCRdb's version contains in-frame clones alone and is incomplete. Of hundreds of thousands of clones detected, over 70% appear once; the ten largest clones hold about a tenth. Sequencing was carried out using peripheral blood. The receptors stem from a woman aged 70 to 79 with COVID-19, enrolled during active disease.

The chain employs TRBV3-1 (or the pseudogene TRBV3-2) and TRBJ2-1, with 13 bases lining up with TRBD2. The junction had 8 bases not matched to a gene; V was cut back by 4 bases and J by 8 bases. Germline V gives CDR1 LGHDT, CDR2 YNNKEL (reference sequence). The CDR3 has 16 residues. For the CDR3, the DNA is TGTGCCAGCAGCCGGACTAGCGGGAGTAAATCGGATGAGCAGTTCTTC. This translates into CASSRTSGSKSDEQFF.

CDR3 amino acids: CASSGTLDEQFF. DNA of the CDR3: TGTGCCAGCAGCGGGACACTCGATGAGCAGTTCTTC. The chain couples TRBV6-2 or TRBV6-3 to TRBJ2-1; possibly TRBD1 for D (6 bases). Germline CDR1 reads MNHEY; CDR2 reads SVGEGT. Trimming removed 6 bases at V and 8 bases at J, with 11 bases between. CDR3 length equals 12 residues.

The chain employs TRBV28 and TRBJ1-2, with TRBD1 matching 9 bases. CDR3 length: 16 residues. CDR1 is MDHEN and CDR2 is SYDVKM in the germline V gene. With 1 base clipped from V and 4 bases from J, the junction kept 7 bases outside the gene matches. CDR3 sequence reads: CASSLSGTGNTYGYTF. CDR3 bases: TGTGCCAGCAGTTTATCTGGGACAGGGAATACCTATGGCTACACCTTC.

The chain combines TRBV2 with TRBJ1-5; TRBD1 matches at 8 bases. The CDR3 has 15 residues. V dropped 1 base and J dropped 7; count of bases not matched to a gene: 6. Germline values: CDR1 SNHLY, CDR2 FYNNEI. The CDR3 reads CASSEGARGQQPQHF. The DNA for the CDR3 is TGTGCCAGCAGTGAAGGGGCCAGGGGGCAACAGCCCCAGCATTTT.

The V call is TRBV5-4, the J call TRBJ2-1, with TRBD2 matching over 12 bases. J gave up 4 bases and V 3 bases, and 2 bases lay outside the gene matches. Germline V gene data show CDR1 as SGHNT and CDR2 as YYREEE (reference sequence). There are 15 residues in the CDR3. Here the CDR3 reads CASSWGTSGYNEQFF. DNA for the CDR3: TGTGCCAGCAGCTGGGGGACTAGCGGGTACAATGAGCAGTTCTTC.

The count of this clone is one. V is TRBV18 and J is TRBJ1-5, with no clear D. The CDR3 runs 13 residues. The germline V gene encodes CDR1 KGHSH and CDR2 LQKENI. Trimming left V 6 bases short and J 5 bases short, with 11 bases between. The CDR3, as DNA: TGTGCCAGCTCCCTAATTCAGGATCAGCCCCAGCATTTT. It is translated as CASSLIQDQPQHF.

There are a few counts of this clone. The V and J genes are TRBV28 and TRBJ2-7, with 12 bases aligning to TRBD2. With 10 bases clipped from V and 3 bases from J, the junction kept 4 bases outside the gene matches. Per the germline V gene, CDR1 is MDHEN and CDR2 is SYDVKM. This CDR3 has 13 amino acids. CDR3 sequence (DNA): TGTGCCACCGTGACTAGCGGGAGCTACGAGCAGTACTTC. It is translated as CATVTSGSYEQYF.

This rearrangement joins TRBV15 to TRBJ1-6; the D is unclear. V dropped 5 bases and J dropped 7 bases, with 15 bases sitting between them. CDR1 is LNHNV and CDR2 is YYDKDF in the germline V gene (reference sequence). CDR3 length: 15 amino acids. The CDR3 DNA reads as TGTGCCACCAGCTGGGAGGGCCCTGGGAATTCACCCCTCCACTTT. Amino acids: CATSWEGPGNSPLHF.

The chain links TRBV5-1 to TRBJ2-1; D call uncertain. The germline CDR1 and CDR2 sequences are SGHRS and YFSETQ. The CDR3 spans 11 residues. Trimming stripped 0 bases from V and 9 bases from J, with 4 bases between. The CDR3 region is CASSLGLEQFF. The CDR3 DNA reads TGCGCCAGCAGCTTGGGTCTTGAGCAGTTCTTC.

The CDR3 here is CASSERPPGEGSPLHF. The DNA for the CDR3 is TGTGCCAGCAGTGAACGCCCACCAGGGGAAGGGTCACCCCTCCACTTT. The chain links TRBV6-1 to TRBJ1-6; D is perhaps TRBD1 (6 bases). This CDR3 has 16 amino acids. V lost 2 bases and J 10 bases, leaving 18 bases between the germline ends. Germline-derived CDR1 and CDR2 are MNHNS and SASEGT.

The gene calls are TRBV7-3 and TRBJ1-1; D possibly corresponds to TRBD1 (5 bases). The CDR3 runs to 13 residues. Trimming pared 5 bases from V and 1 base from J, leaving 8 bases between. Germline assignment: CDR1 SGHTA and CDR2 FQGTGA. The CDR3 DNA sequence: TGTGCCAGCAGCGAAACAGGGAACACTGAAGCTTTCTTT. Encoded protein: CASSETGNTEAFF.

The V gene is TRBV7-9, the J gene TRBJ1-5; D uncertain. Germline V gene sequence: CDR1 SEHNR, CDR2 FQNEAQ (reference sequence). This CDR3 spans 16 amino acids. Trimming removed 5 bases from V and 4 bases from J, with 18 bases in between. CDR3 sequence reads: CASSPALGRGNQPQHF. The DNA for the CDR3 is TGTGCCAGCAGCCCAGCCTTGGGTCGGGGAAATCAGCCCCAGCATTTT.

V and J are TRBV5-8 and TRBJ2-5; 7 bases map to TRBD2. Germline V CDR1 and CDR2: SGHTS, YDEGEE. This CDR3 is built from 16 residues. The junction had 9 bases not matched to a gene; V was cut back by 0 bases and J by 4 bases. The CDR3 DNA reads as TGTGCCAGCAGCTTGGGGGAGGGCCGAAGAGGAGAGACCCAGTACTTC. Its translation: CASSLGEGRRGETQYF. Looking up the rest from reference TRBV5-8 and TRBJ2-5 gives the full variable domain: EAGVTQSPTHLIKTRGQQATLRCSPISGHTSVYWYQQALGLGLQFLLWYDEGEERNRGNFPPRFSGRQFPNYSSELNVNALELEDSALYLCASSLGEGRRGETQYFGPGTRLLVL.

The chain joins TRBV30 to TRBJ1-2; possible D gene TRBD1, 6 bases. CDR1 is GTSNPN, CDR2 SVGIG, per germline (reference sequence). The length of the CDR3 is 13 residues. The germline V and J ends were trimmed by 2 bases and 8 bases, with 15 bases remaining between them. Written as DNA, the CDR3 is TGTGCCTGGAGTCTGATTCCAGGGGAAGGCTACACCTTC. It codes for CAWSLIPGEGYTF.

On this clone: The same CDR3 can be traced to other DNA sequences in this sample. J is TRBJ2-1 and V is TRBV5-1; the match to TRBD2 covers 11 bases. The CDR3 has 15 residues. Germline V lookup: CDR1 SGHRS, CDR2 YFSETQ. V trimming: 0 bases; J trimming: 6 bases; junction bases outside the gene matches: 2. The CDR3 protein is CASSLVGTSGNEQFF. The CDR3 DNA reads TGCGCCAGCAGCTTGGTCGGGACTAGCGGCAATGAGCAGTTCTTC.